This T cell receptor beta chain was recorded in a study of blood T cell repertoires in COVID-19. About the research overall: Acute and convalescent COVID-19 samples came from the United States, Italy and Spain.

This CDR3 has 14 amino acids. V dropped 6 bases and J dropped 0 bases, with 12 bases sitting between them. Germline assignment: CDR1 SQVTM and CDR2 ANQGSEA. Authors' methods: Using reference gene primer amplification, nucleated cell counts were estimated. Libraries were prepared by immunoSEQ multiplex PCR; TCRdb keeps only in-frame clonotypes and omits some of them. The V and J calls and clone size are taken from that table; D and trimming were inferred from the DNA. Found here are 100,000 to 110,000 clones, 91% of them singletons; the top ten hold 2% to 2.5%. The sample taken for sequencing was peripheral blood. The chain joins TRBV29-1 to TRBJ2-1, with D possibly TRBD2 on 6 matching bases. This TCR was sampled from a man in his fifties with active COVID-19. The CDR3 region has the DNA TGCAGCGTGGACCCCGGGGGCTCCTACAATGAGCAGTTCTTC. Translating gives CSVDPGGSYNEQFF.